The next 9 T cell receptor beta chains were all read from a single sample in a study of T cell changes during pregnancy in multiple sclerosis. Data came from immunoSEQ multiplex PCR; TCRdb stores just in-frame clones and leaves some out. The sample shows about 130,000 clones, roughly 97% of them seen only once. Sample: peripheral blood, taken after pregnancy. The receptors come from a female donor with multiple sclerosis, enrolled in a pregnancy study.

CDR3 DNA: TGTGCCAGCAGCCGTTGTGGGGGCAACAATCAGCCCCAGCATTTT. This sequence encodes CASSRCGGNNQPQHF. This chain joins TRBV14 and TRBJ1-5; D possibly corresponds to TRBD1 (6 bases). The V gene lost 4 bases and the J gene lost 3 bases, with 13 bases spanning the gap. CDR1 SGHDN and CDR2 FVKESK come from the germline V gene. The CDR3 loop spans 15 amino acids.

The rearrangement links TRBV28 to TRBJ1-5; D remains ambiguous. CDR3 length: 13 residues. CDR1 is MDHEN and CDR2 is SYDVKM in the germline V gene. Deletions cut 11 bases from V and 6 bases from J, with 17 bases between. CDR3 residues: CAGGSVEGQPQHF. The CDR3 coding sequence is TGTGCCGGAGGATCAGTCGAGGGTCAGCCCCAGCATTTT.

This chain joins TRBV29-1 and TRBJ2-1, with 7 positions matching TRBD2. Germline-derived CDR1 and CDR2 are SQVTM and ANQGSEA. The CDR3 spans 14 residues. With V trimmed by 5 bases and J by 4 bases, 8 bases remained unmatched. The CDR3 DNA reads TGCAGCGTTAGTGCGGGAGTTATATACAATGAGCAGTTCTTC. Its protein is CSVSAGVIYNEQFF.

The rearrangement joins TRBV6-5 to TRBJ2-7, with 8 positions matching TRBD1. The CDR3 length is 13 residues. With 6 bases clipped from V and 7 bases from J, the junction kept 8 bases outside the gene matches. Germline assignment: CDR1 MNHEY and CDR2 SVGAGI. The CDR3 protein is CASSWDRNAEQYF. The DNA for the CDR3 is TGTGCCAGCAGCTGGGACAGGAACGCAGAGCAGTACTTC.

The V and J genes are TRBV7-3 and TRBJ2-6; D possibly corresponds to TRBD2 (5 bases). The V and J ends lost 1 base and 2 bases respectively, with 12 bases between them. Germline values: CDR1 SGHTA, CDR2 FQGTGA. The CDR3 extends over 17 amino acids. In DNA, the CDR3 is TGTGCCAGCAGCTTAAATCGGGGAGTGGCTGGGGCCAACGTCCTGACTTTC. Encoded protein: CASSLNRGVAGANVLTF.

V is TRBV27 and J is TRBJ2-1; unclear D gene. From germline, CDR1 is MNHEY and CDR2 SMNVEV (reference sequence). The germline V and J ends were trimmed by 3 bases and 0 bases, with 6 bases remaining between them. The CDR3 loop spans 14 amino acids. Written as DNA, the CDR3 is TGTGCCAGCAGTTTCGCGGCCTCCTACAATGAGCAGTTCTTC. Its translation is CASSFAASYNEQFF.

The V gene is TRBV7-2, the J gene TRBJ2-7; 10 nucleotides agree with TRBD1. CDR1 is SGHTA and CDR2 is FQGNSA in the germline V gene. V shed 4 bases and J 0 bases; nucleotides not matched to a gene: 6. This CDR3 is built from 16 residues. CDR3 in DNA: TGTGCCAGCAGCTCAGGGACAGGGGCCCTCTCCTACGAGCAGTACTTC. This encodes CASSSGTGALSYEQYF.

CDR3 DNA: TGTGCCAGCAGCCAAGATCCACGGGACAGGGGGAAACTGTTTTTT. Translating it yields CASSQDPRDRGKLFF. This chain joins TRBV28 and TRBJ1-4; 11 bases align to TRBD1. Per germline, CDR1 MDHEN and CDR2 SYDVKM. The CDR3 is 15 residues long. V trimming: 6 bases; J trimming: 11 bases; junction bases outside the gene matches: 11.

The chain combines TRBV4-3 with TRBJ2-5, with D perhaps TRBD1 (5 bases). Per germline, CDR1 LGHNA and CDR2 YSLEER. This CDR3 has 15 residues. The V end was cut by 0 bases, the J end by 4 bases, with 12 bases between. The CDR3: CASSQEGVGAETQYF. CDR3 DNA sequence: TGCGCCAGCAGCCAAGAAGGGGTAGGCGCAGAGACCCAGTACTTC.